This entry lists 30 T cell receptor beta chains sequenced from one sample in a study of cytomegalovirus exposure and HLA in healthy donors. Primers for the PCR totalled 60 Vbeta and 13 Jbeta. TCRdb keeps only in-frame clones here, not all; method: immunoSEQ multiplex PCR. Among more than 95,000 clones listed, roughly four fifths were seen once. The sequenced material came from PBMCs. These receptors originate from an older woman in good health and CMV-seropositive.

The J gene is TRBJ2-7, the V gene TRBV7-8; 9 nucleotides match TRBD1. Germline V CDR1 and CDR2: SGHVS, FQNEAQ. Trimming took 5 bases from V and 3 from J; bases not matched to a gene: 5. This CDR3 contains 14 residues. The CDR3 nucleotides are TGTGCCAGCAGCAGCCGACAGGGGGGCTACGAGCAGTACTTC. Translating it yields CASSSRQGGYEQYF.

V is TRBV7-9 and J is TRBJ2-5, with 9 bases matching TRBD2. The trim removed 5 bases at V and 5 bases at J, leaving 12 bases unmatched. The germline CDR1 and CDR2 sequences are SEHNR and FQNEAQ (reference sequence). The CDR3 loop spans 16 amino acids. The CDR3 loop reads CASSLLSGGPEETQYF. Here the CDR3 DNA reads TGTGCCAGCAGCCTACTTAGCGGGGGCCCTGAGGAGACCCAGTACTTC.

V gene TRBV15 combines with J gene TRBJ1-5, with D maybe TRBD1 (5 bases). Between the trimmed V and J ends, which lost 0 bases and 4 bases, there was a span of 16 bases. Germline loops: CDR1 LNHNV, CDR2 YYDKDF (reference sequence). The CDR3 is 17 amino acids. The CDR3 here is CATSRDRGGMRNQPQHF. In DNA form, the CDR3 reads TGTGCCACCAGCAGAGATCGGGGGGGGATGAGAAATCAGCCCCAGCATTTT.

V gene TRBV5-3 combines with J gene TRBJ1-2; perhaps TRBD1 as D (5 bases). TRBV5-3 is identified as an open reading frame with a role that is uncertain. Trimming stripped 1 base from V and 3 bases from J, with 19 bases between. This CDR3 region has 17 residues. CDR3: CARSLNVQGPTDYGYTF. CDR3 bases: TGTGCCAGAAGCTTGAATGTTCAGGGCCCCACGGACTATGGCTACACCTTC.

The chain joins TRBV4-3 to TRBJ2-2; 7 bases align to TRBD2. J gave up 2 bases and V 4 bases, and 13 bases lay outside the gene matches. Germline CDR1 reads LGHNA; CDR2 reads YSLEER. The CDR3 totals 18 residues. In DNA, the CDR3 is TGCGCCAGCAGCCCTAAATATCGGGGCGGGGGTAACACCGGGGAGCTGTTTTTT. Protein: CASSPKYRGGGNTGELFF.

This sequence joins TRBV30 and TRBJ1-5; D call uncertain. The length of the CDR3 is 12 residues. Per the germline V gene, CDR1 is GTSNPN and CDR2 is SVGIG (reference sequence). The V end was cut by 2 bases, the J end by 5 bases, with 7 bases between. CDR3 DNA: TGTGCCTGGAGTTTCACAGATCAGCCCCAGCATTTT. This gives the protein CAWSFTDQPQHF.

The chain has TRBV18 and TRBJ2-7; D possibly corresponds to TRBD1 (6 bases). Trimming stripped 1 base from V and 1 base from J, with 11 bases between. The CDR3 runs 15 residues. Germline V CDR1 and CDR2: KGHSH, LQKENI. CDR3 residues: CASSPQWDKSYEQYF. CDR3 sequence (DNA): TGTGCCAGCTCACCACAATGGGACAAATCCTACGAGCAGTACTTC.

This chain joins TRBV30 and TRBJ2-6, with a weak D call TRBD1 (6 bases). The germline V gene encodes CDR1 GTSNPN and CDR2 SVGIG (reference sequence). The CDR3 consists of 15 residues. V lost 0 bases and J 5 bases, leaving 11 bases between the germline ends. The CDR3: CAWSVSGVWANVLTF. Here the CDR3 DNA reads TGTGCCTGGAGTGTATCAGGGGTCTGGGCCAACGTCCTGACTTTC.

The chain carries TRBV7-7 and TRBJ2-1, with D maybe TRBD2 (5 bases). The CDR3 extends over 13 amino acids. Trimming pared 2 bases from V and 8 bases from J, leaving 10 bases between. CDR1 and CDR2 (germline): SSHAT, FNYEAQ (reference sequence). The CDR3 DNA reads TGTGCCAGCAGCTTAAACGGGAAGGATGAGCAGTTCTTC. It encodes CASSLNGKDEQFF.

The chain joins TRBV19 to TRBJ1-4; 7 bases match TRBD1. Germline lookup yields CDR1 LNHDA and CDR2 SQIVND (reference sequence). The J segment lost 15 bases and the V segment lost 3 bases, leaving 19 bases of the junction unmatched. The CDR3 covers 16 residues. The CDR3 loop is CASSIWAGQDRGGLFF. CDR3 DNA: TGTGCCAGTAGTATTTGGGCCGGACAGGACCGCGGAGGGTTGTTTTTT.

Here the CDR3 reads CASSLARTSGGANTQYF. The CDR3 region has the DNA TGTGCCAGCAGCTTAGCCCGGACTAGCGGGGGGGCCAATACGCAGTATTTT. The V call is TRBV7-8, the J call TRBJ2-3, with 15 positions matching TRBD2. V gave up 0 bases and J gave up 7 bases; unmatched junction bases: 5. The CDR3 has 17 amino acids. CDR1 and CDR2 (germline): SGHVS, FQNEAQ.

This chain connects TRBV2 to TRBJ1-6, with a possible D match to TRBD1 (6 bases). The V gene's germline CDR1 is SNHLY and CDR2 FYNNEI. Trimming cost V 6 bases and J 3 bases, with 15 bases left between them. The CDR3 is 16 residues long. CDR3 amino acids: CASRPTGLLYNSPLHF. CDR3 DNA: TGTGCCAGCAGGCCGACAGGATTGCTCTATAATTCACCCCTCCACTTT.

This chain connects TRBV30 to TRBJ1-6; D uncertain. Per germline, CDR1 GTSNPN and CDR2 SVGIG (reference sequence). This CDR3 region has 13 residues. V lost 8 bases and J lost 9, with 17 bases in between. The CDR3 DNA is TGTGCCGGAACAGCATCCGAAGGTTCACCCCTCCACTTT. Translation: CAGTASEGSPLHF.

The rearrangement joins TRBV29-1 to TRBJ1-2; perhaps TRBD1 as D (6 bases). The CDR3 runs to 14 residues. Germline values: CDR1 SQVTM, CDR2 ANQGSEA. V gave up 4 bases and J gave up 4 bases, with 16 bases separating them. The CDR3 protein is CSVVGLGGGYGYTF. The CDR3 region has the DNA TGCAGCGTTGTTGGGTTGGGAGGGGGCTATGGCTACACCTTC.

The chain links TRBV6-5 to TRBJ2-1; TRBD1 is a possible D gene (5 bases). This CDR3 comprises 13 residues. Germline V gives CDR1 MNHEY, CDR2 SVGAGI. Trimming took 5 bases from V and 2 from J, leaving 7 bases between them. The CDR3: CASSQTAYNEQFF. The CDR3 DNA reads as TGTGCCAGCAGTCAGACAGCCTACAATGAGCAGTTCTTC.

The chain employs TRBV5-1 and TRBJ1-6; 9 bases are shared with TRBD1. Germline V gene sequence: CDR1 SGHRS, CDR2 YFSETQ. With V trimmed by 0 bases and J by 11 bases, 6 bases remained unmatched. This CDR3 has 15 amino acids. The CDR3 region is CASSLAGTGHPPLHF. In nucleotides, the CDR3 is TGCGCCAGCAGCTTGGCCGGGACAGGGCACCCACCCCTCCACTTT.

The chain couples TRBV5-1 to TRBJ1-6; no clear D. V was clipped by 4 bases and J by 8 bases, with 16 bases between them. The CDR3 has 15 amino acids. Germline loops: CDR1 SGHRS, CDR2 YFSETQ. In DNA form, the CDR3 reads TGCGCCAGCAGCGCCCTAGAGGGCACAGATTCACCCCTCCACTTT. Its translation is CASSALEGTDSPLHF.

Comments on this clone: The identical CDR3 is also encoded by other nucleotide sequences in the sample. The chain employs TRBV11-2 and TRBJ2-3; 11 bases match TRBD2. The V gene end was trimmed by 2 bases and the J gene end by 4 bases; junction bases not matched to a gene: 11. The V gene's germline CDR1 is SGHAT and CDR2 FQNNGV. The CDR3 runs to 18 residues. CDR3 sequence (DNA): TGTGCCAGCAGCTTACAACTAGCGGGAGTGGTTCGCCCAGATACGCAGTATTTT. Amino acid sequence: CASSLQLAGVVRPDTQYF. The entire variable domain, with the rest obtained from reference TRBV11-2 and TRBJ2-3, is as follows: EAGVAQSPRYKIIEKRQSVAFWCNPISGHATLYWYQQILGQGPKLLIQFQNNGVVDDSQLPKDRFSAERLKGVDSTLKIQPAKLEDSAVYLCASSLQLAGVVRPDTQYFGPGTRLTVL.

The chain is built from TRBV7-6 and TRBJ2-5; 10 bases are shared with TRBD1. The J call is uncertain, as TRBJ2-7 better fits the DNA end. This CDR3 is 19 amino acids long. From germline, CDR1 is SGHVS and CDR2 FNYEAQ. The CDR3 nucleotides are TGTGCCAGCAGCTTAGGCGCCGACGGGGACAGGGGTGTATCCTACGAGCAGTACTTC. Translated, it gives CASSLGADGDRGVSYEQYF.

This clone was seen once. This sequence joins TRBV18 and TRBJ2-3, with D possibly being TRBD2 (5 bases). V dropped 3 bases and J dropped 2 bases, with 12 bases sitting between them. Germline assignment: CDR1 KGHSH and CDR2 LQKENI. This CDR3 comprises 15 residues. Written as DNA, the CDR3 is TGTGCCAGCTCACCCGAGCGGCTGTACACAGATACGCAGTATTTT. This translates into CASSPERLYTDTQYF.

Note on this clone: The same CDR3 arises from other DNA sequences in this sample as well. The V call is TRBV18, the J call TRBJ1-1; 7 bases match TRBD1. The CDR3 runs 13 residues. V lost 3 bases to trimming and J lost 4 bases; unmatched junction nucleotides: 2. The germline V gene has CDR1 KGHSH and CDR2 LQKENI. CDR3 nucleotides: TGTGCCAGCTCACCTTCAGGGGGCACTGAAGCTTTCTTT. This encodes CASSPSGGTEAFF.

The chain combines TRBV7-2 with TRBJ2-3, with 8 bases matching TRBD2. This CDR3 is 16 amino acids long. Per germline, CDR1 SGHTA and CDR2 FQGNSA. V gave up 3 bases and J gave up 5 bases; unmatched junction bases: 10. The CDR3 DNA reads TGTGCCAGCAGCTTGAAAAGCGGGAGTCTCGGAGATACGCAGTATTTT. It codes for CASSLKSGSLGDTQYF.

CDR3 protein: CASSLVVVGARTEAFF. CDR3 bases: TGTGCCAGCAGCTTGGTGGTGGTGGGGGCGCGAACTGAAGCTTTCTTT. V is TRBV5-5 and J is TRBJ1-1, with a weak D call TRBD1 (6 bases). Trimming stripped 0 bases from V and 5 bases from J, with 17 bases between. The germline CDR1 and CDR2 sequences are SGHKS and YYEKEE (reference sequence). The CDR3 is 16 residues long.

This clone came up once. This sequence joins TRBV19 and TRBJ1-1; possibly TRBD1 for D (6 bases). The CDR3 is made up of 14 amino acids. V lost 6 bases and J lost 0, with 11 bases in between. Germline V gives CDR1 LNHDA, CDR2 SQIVND (reference sequence). The DNA for the CDR3 is TGTGCCAGTAGCGGAGGACAGCTGAACACTGAAGCTTTCTTT. Amino acids: CASSGGQLNTEAFF.

This clone was counted a single time. This sequence joins TRBV19 and TRBJ2-7; perhaps TRBD1 as D (7 bases). In germline, CDR1 is LNHDA, CDR2 SQIVND (reference sequence). V was shortened by 5 bases and J by 3 bases, with 8 bases between the two germline ends. CDR3 length equals 12 residues. The chain's CDR3 is CASSQGGYEQYF. The CDR3 DNA follows: TGTGCCAGTAGTCAGGGGGGCTACGAGCAGTACTTC. The entire variable domain, with the rest obtained from reference TRBV19 and TRBJ2-7, is as follows: DGGITQSPKYLFRKEGQNVTLSCEQNLNHDAMYWYRQDPGQGLRLIYYSQIVNDFQKGDIAEGYSVSREKKESFPLTVTSAQKNPTAFYLCASSQGGYEQYFGPGTRLTVT.

V and J are TRBV6-5 and TRBJ1-6; weak D call: TRBD1 (5 bases). This CDR3 comprises 16 residues. The V and J ends lost 2 bases and 2 bases respectively, with 10 bases between them. Germline CDR1 is MNHEY and CDR2 is SVGAGI. For the CDR3, the DNA is TGTGCCAGCAGTTACGACAGTAACCCCTATAATTCACCCCTCCACTTT. Protein: CASSYDSNPYNSPLHF.

The chain links TRBV5-1 to TRBJ2-7; 8 nucleotides align to TRBD2. The germline CDR1 and CDR2 sequences are SGHRS and YFSETQ. Trimming removed 4 bases from V and 6 bases from J; junction bases left unmatched: 9. CDR3 size: 14 residues. CDR3 sequence reads: CASSRGLGQLEQYF. CDR3 DNA: TGCGCCAGCAGCAGGGGACTAGGCCAGCTCGAGCAGTACTTC.

This clone has only one observation. V is TRBV5-4 and J is TRBJ1-1; D ambiguous. Trimming cost V 1 base and J 6 bases, with 7 bases left between them. CDR3 length equals 12 residues. Germline V gives CDR1 SGHNT, CDR2 YYREEE (reference sequence). CDR3 loop: CASSLLGAEAFF. The CDR3, as DNA: TGTGCCAGCAGCTTGTTGGGCGCTGAAGCTTTCTTT.

The chain recombines TRBV4-3 with TRBJ1-3; 9 bases fit TRBD1. The germline CDR1 and CDR2 sequences are LGHNA and YSLEER. CDR3 length: 14 residues. J gave up 3 bases and V 3 bases, and 0 bases lay outside the gene matches. For the CDR3, the DNA is TGCGCCAGCAGCCAGGACAGGGGTGGAAACACCATATATTTT. Translating gives CASSQDRGGNTIYF.

This sequence joins TRBV30 and TRBJ1-1; 8 bases align to TRBD1. With V trimmed by 3 bases and J by 7 bases, 10 bases remained unmatched. CDR3 length: 14 residues. Germline V gene sequence: CDR1 GTSNPN, CDR2 SVGIG (reference sequence). CDR3 in amino acids: CAWSPGQGKGEAFF. CDR3 sequence (DNA): TGTGCCTGGAGCCCAGGACAGGGCAAGGGTGAAGCTTTCTTT.